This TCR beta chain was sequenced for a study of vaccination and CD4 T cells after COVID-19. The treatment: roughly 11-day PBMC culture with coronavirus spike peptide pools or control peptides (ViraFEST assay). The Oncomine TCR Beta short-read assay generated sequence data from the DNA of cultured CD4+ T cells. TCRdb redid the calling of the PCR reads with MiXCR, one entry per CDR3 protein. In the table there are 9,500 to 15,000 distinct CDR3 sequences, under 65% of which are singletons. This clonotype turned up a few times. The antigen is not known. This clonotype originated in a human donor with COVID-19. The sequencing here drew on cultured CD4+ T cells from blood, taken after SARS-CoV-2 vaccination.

CDR3 coding DNA: TGTGCCAGCAGCTCGAACGTCAGAGGCTACACCTTC. Encoded protein: CASSSNVRGYTF. The rearrangement links TRBV7-9 to TRBJ1-2, with no clear D. The CDR3 consists of 12 residues. Trimming took off 4 bases at V and 8 bases at J, with 11 bases between the two ends. The germline V gene encodes CDR1 SEHNR and CDR2 FQNEAQ (reference sequence).